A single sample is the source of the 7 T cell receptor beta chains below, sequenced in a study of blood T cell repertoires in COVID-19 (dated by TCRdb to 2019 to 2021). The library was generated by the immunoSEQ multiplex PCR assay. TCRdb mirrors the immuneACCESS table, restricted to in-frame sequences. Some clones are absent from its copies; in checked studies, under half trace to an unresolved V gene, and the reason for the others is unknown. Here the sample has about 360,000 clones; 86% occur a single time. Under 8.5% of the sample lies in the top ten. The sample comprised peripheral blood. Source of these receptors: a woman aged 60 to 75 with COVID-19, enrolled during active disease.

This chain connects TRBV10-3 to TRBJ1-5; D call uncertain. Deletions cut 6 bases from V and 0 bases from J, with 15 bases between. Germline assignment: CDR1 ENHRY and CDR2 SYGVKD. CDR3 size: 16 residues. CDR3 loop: CAISNSKIDSNQPQHF. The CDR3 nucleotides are TGTGCCATCAGCAACAGCAAGATCGATAGCAATCAGCCCCAGCATTTT.

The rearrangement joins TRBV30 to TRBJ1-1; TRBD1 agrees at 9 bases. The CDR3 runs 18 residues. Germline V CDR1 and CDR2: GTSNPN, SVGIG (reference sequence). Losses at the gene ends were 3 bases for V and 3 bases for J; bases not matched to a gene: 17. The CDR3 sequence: CAWRHSGRDREKHTEAFF. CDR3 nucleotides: TGTGCCTGGAGGCATTCGGGCCGGGACAGGGAAAAGCACACTGAAGCTTTCTTT. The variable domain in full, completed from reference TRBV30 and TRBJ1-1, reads SQTIHQWPATLVQPVGSPLSLECTVEGTSNPNLYWYRQAAGRGLQLLFYSVGIGQISSEVPQNLSASRPQDRQFILSSKKLLLSDSGFYLCAWRHSGRDREKHTEAFFGQGTRLTVV.

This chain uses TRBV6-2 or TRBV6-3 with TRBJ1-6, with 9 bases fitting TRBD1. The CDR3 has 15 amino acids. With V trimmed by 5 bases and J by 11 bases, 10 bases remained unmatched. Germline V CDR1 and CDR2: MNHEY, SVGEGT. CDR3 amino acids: CASSRRDRVTPPLHF. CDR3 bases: TGTGCCAGCAGTAGAAGGGACAGGGTCACGCCACCCCTCCACTTT.

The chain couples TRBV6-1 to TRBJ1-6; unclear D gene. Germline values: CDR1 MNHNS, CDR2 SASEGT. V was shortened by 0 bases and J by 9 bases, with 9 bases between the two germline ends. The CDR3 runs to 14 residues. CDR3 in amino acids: CASSEATPASPLHF. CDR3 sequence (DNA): TGTGCCAGCAGTGAAGCGACTCCCGCTTCACCCCTCCACTTT.

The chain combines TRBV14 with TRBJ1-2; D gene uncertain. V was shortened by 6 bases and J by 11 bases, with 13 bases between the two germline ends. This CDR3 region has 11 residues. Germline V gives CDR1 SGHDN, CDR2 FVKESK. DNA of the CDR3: TGTGCCAGCAGGAAGGACGGGGAATACACCTTC. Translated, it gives CASRKDGEYTF.

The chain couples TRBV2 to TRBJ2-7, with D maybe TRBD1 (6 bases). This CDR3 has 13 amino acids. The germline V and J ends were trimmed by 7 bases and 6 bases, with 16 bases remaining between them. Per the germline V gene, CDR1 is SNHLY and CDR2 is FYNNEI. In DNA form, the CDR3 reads TGTGCCAGCAAGGAAGGGGGTGGACGCGAGCAGTACTTC. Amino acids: CASKEGGGREQYF. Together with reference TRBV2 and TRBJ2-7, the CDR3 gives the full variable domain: EPEVTQTPSHQVTQMGQEVILRCVPISNHLYFYWYRQILGQKVEFLVSFYNNEISEKSEIFDDQFSVERPDGSNFTLKIRSTKLEDSAMYFCASKEGGGREQYFGPGTRLTVT.

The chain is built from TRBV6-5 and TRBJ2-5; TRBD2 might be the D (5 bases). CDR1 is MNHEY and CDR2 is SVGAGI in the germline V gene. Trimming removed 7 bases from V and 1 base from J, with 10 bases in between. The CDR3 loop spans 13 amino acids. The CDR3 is CASISSGQETQYF. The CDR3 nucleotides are TGTGCCAGCATATCCAGCGGCCAAGAGACCCAGTACTTC.